A selection of T cell receptor beta chains follows, all from one sample in a study of human thymus T cells. Using immunoSEQ multiplex PCR, the repertoire was profiled, and TCRdb retains in-frame clones only, with some absent. The repertoire holds 46,000 or so clones, with roughly 94% as singletons. Material for sequencing was blood. The receptors come from a girl younger than two with a congenital heart defect but otherwise immunologically healthy. Each CDR3 is given with its conserved first and last residue. The order of the fields is J gene, D gene, V gene, CDR3 DNA, CDR3 protein. A D gene is named only where the DNA matches it firmly.

TRBJ2-3 | TRBD2 | TRBV5-4 | TGTGCCAGCAGGAGCGGGACTAGCGCGTTAGATACGCAGTATTTT | CASRSGTSALDTQYF
TRBJ1-2 | . | TRBV30 | TGTGCCCGAAAAAAAGGTTCCCCCTATGGCTACACCTTC | CARKKGSPYGYTF
TRBJ2-2 | TRBD1 | TRBV14 | TGTGCCAGCAGCCAAAAAGTACAGGGGGCGAACACCGGGGAGCTGTTTTTT | CASSQKVQGANTGELFF
TRBJ2-7 | . | TRBV7-2 | TGTGCCAGCAGCTTAAAACCCTACGAGCAGTACTTC | CASSLKPYEQYF
TRBJ1-2 | TRBD1 | TRBV4-1 | TGCGCCAGCAGCCAGGCAGGGGGCCTTTATGGCTACACCTTC | CASSQAGGLYGYTF
TRBJ2-5 | . | TRBV30 | TGTGCCTGGAGTGTAGGACCCCCGTACCAAGAGACCCAGTACTTC | CAWSVGPPYQETQYF
TRBJ2-3 | TRBD2 | TRBV9 | TGTGCCAGCAGCGCAGGGACTAGCGGGGCAGATACGCAGTATTTT | CASSAGTSGADTQYF
TRBJ2-7 | TRBD2 | TRBV28 | TGTGCCAGCAGTTTATTGGCGGGACTAGTGGTCCACGAGCAGTACTTC | CASSLLAGLVVHEQYF
TRBJ2-3 | TRBD1 | TRBV15 | TGTGCCACCAGCAGACCGGACAGGCCACAGTATTTT | CATSRPDRPQYF
TRBJ2-3 | TRBD1 | TRBV7-9 | TGTGCCAGCAGCTTAGCCCCGGACAGGGCGGACACAGATACGCAGTATTTT | CASSLAPDRADTDTQYF
TRBJ2-7 | TRBD1 | TRBV2 | TGTGCCAGCAGGCCCAGGGGGCAGTCCTACGAGCAGTACTTC | CASRPRGQSYEQYF
TRBJ2-1 | TRBD2 | TRBV7-9 | TGTGCCAGCAGCCAGGGACTAGCGGGAGGTCTATACAATGAGCAGTTCTTC | CASSQGLAGGLYNEQFF
TRBJ1-5 | . | TRBV21-1 | TGTGCCAGCTTCCGGGTTCCGTTTAGCAATCAGCCCCAGCATTTT | CASFRVPFSNQPQHF